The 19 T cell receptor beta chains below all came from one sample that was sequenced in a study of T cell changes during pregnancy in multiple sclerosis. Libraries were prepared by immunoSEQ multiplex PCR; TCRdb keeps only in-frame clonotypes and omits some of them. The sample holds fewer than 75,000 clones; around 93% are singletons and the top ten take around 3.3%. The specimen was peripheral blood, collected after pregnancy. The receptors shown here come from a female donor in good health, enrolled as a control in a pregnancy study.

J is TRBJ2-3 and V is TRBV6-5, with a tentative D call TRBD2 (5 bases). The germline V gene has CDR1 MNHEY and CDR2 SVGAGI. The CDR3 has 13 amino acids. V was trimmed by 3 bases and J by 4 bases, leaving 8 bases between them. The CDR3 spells CASSYPGADTQYF. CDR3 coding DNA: TGTGCCAGCAGTTATCCCGGGGCAGATACGCAGTATTTT.

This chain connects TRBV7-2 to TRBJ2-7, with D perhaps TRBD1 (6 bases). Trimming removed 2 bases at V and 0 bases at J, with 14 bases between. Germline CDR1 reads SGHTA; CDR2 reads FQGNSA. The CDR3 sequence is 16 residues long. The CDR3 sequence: CASSLMPQGGSYEQYF. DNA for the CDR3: TGTGCCAGCAGCTTAATGCCTCAAGGGGGCTCCTACGAGCAGTACTTC.

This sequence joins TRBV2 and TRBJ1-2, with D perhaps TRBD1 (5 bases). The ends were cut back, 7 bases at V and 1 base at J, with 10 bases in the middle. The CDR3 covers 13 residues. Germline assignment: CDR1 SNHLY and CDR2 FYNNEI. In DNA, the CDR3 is TGTGCCAGCACCCCCAGGGTTAACTATGGCTACACCTTC. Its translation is CASTPRVNYGYTF.

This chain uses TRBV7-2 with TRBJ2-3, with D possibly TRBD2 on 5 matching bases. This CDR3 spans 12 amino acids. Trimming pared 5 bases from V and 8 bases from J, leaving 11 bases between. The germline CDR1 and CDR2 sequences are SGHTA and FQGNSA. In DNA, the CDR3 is TGTGCCAGCAGCCTCCGCGAGGGTACGCAGTATTTT. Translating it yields CASSLREGTQYF.

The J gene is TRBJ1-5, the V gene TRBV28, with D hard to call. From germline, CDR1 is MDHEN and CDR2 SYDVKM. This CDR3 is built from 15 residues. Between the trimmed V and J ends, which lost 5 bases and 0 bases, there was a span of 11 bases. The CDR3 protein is CASSTLGPSNQPQHF. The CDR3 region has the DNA TGTGCCAGCAGTACCCTGGGCCCTAGCAATCAGCCCCAGCATTTT.

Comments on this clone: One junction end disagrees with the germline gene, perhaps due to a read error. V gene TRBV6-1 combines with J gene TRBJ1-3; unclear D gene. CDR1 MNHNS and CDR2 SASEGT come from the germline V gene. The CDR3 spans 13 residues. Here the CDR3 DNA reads TGTGCCCGCAGGTCTTCCTCTGGAAACACCATATATTTT. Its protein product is CARRSSSGNTIYF.

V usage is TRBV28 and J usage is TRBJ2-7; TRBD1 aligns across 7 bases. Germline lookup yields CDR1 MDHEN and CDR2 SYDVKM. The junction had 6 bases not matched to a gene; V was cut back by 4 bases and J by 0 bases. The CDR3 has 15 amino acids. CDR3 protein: CASSSTGHVSYEQYF. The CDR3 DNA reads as TGTGCCAGCAGTTCGACAGGGCATGTCTCCTACGAGCAGTACTTC.

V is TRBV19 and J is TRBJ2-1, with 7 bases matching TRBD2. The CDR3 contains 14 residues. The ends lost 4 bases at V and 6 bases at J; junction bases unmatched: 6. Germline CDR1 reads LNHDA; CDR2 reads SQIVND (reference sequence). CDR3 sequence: CASSSGRWGNEQFF. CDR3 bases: TGTGCCAGTAGTAGCGGGAGATGGGGCAATGAGCAGTTCTTC.

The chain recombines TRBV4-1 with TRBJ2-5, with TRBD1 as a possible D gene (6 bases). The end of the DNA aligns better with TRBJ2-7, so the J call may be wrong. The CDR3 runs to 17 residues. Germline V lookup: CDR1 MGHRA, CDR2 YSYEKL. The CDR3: CASSHGGDRDNSYEQYF. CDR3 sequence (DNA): TGCGCCAGCAGCCATGGGGGCGATCGGGACAACTCCTACGAGCAGTACTTC.

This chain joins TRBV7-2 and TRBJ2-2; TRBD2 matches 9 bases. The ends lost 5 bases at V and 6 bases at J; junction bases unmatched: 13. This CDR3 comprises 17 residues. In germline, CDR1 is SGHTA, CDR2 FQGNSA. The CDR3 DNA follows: TGTGCCAGCAGCCAAATAGTGGCTAGCGGGATCGCCGGGGAGCTGTTTTTT. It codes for CASSQIVASGIAGELFF.

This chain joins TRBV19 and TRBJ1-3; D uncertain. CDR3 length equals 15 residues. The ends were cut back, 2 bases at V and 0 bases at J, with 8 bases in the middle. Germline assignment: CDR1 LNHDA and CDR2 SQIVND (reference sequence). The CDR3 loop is CASSIPGGSGNTIYF. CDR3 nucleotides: TGTGCCAGTAGTATACCAGGTGGCTCTGGAAACACCATATATTTT.

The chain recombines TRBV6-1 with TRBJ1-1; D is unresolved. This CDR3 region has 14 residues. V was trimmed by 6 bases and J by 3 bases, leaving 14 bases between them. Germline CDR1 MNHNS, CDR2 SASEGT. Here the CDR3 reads CASSLGGHYTEAFF. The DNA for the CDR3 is TGTGCCAGCAGCCTAGGAGGCCATTACACTGAAGCTTTCTTT.

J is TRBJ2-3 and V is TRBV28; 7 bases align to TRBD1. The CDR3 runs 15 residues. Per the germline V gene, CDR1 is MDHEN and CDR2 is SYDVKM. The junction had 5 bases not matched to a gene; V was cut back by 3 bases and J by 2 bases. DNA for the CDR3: TGTGCCAGCAGTTTGGGACAGATTTACACAGATACGCAGTATTTT. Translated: CASSLGQIYTDTQYF. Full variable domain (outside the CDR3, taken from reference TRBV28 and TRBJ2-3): DVKVTQSSRYLVKRTGEKVFLECVQDMDHENMFWYRQDPGLGLRLIYFSYDVKMKEKGDIPEGYSVSREKKERFSLILESASTNQTSMYLCASSLGQIYTDTQYFGPGTRLTVL.

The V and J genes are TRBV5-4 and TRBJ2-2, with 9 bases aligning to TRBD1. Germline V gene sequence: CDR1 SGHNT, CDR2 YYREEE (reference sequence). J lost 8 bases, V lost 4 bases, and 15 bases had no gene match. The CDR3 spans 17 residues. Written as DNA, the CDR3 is TGTGCCAGCAGCCTTTCGCCCGGGACAGGGAGCCGGGGGGAGCTGTTTTTT. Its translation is CASSLSPGTGSRGELFF.

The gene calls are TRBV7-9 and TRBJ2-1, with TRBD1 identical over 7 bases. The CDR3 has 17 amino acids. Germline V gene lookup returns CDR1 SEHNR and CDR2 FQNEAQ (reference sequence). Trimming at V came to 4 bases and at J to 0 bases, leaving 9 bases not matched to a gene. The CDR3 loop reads CASSSRDSPISYNEQFF. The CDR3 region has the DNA TGTGCCAGCAGCTCGAGGGACAGTCCGATCTCCTACAATGAGCAGTTCTTC.

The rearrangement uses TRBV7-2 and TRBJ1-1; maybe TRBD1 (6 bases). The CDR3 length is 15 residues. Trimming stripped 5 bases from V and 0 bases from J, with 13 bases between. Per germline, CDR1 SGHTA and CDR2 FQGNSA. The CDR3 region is CASSLWTAMNTEAFF. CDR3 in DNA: TGTGCCAGCAGCCTATGGACAGCAATGAACACTGAAGCTTTCTTT.

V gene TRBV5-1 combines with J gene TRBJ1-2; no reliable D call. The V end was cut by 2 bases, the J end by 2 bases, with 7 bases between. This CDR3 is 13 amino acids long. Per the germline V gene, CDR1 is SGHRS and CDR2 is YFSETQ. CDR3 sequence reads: CASSFLQNYGYTF. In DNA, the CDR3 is TGCGCCAGCAGCTTTTTACAGAACTATGGCTACACCTTC.

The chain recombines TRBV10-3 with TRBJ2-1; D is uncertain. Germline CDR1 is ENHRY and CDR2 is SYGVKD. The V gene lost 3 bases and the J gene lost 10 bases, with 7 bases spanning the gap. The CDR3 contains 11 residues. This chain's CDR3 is CAISEISEQFF. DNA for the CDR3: TGTGCCATCAGTGAAATCTCGGAGCAGTTCTTC.

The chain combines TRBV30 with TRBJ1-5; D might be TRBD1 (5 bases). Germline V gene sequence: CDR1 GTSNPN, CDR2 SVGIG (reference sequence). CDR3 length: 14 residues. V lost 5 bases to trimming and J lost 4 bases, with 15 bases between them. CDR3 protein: CAWGRGTLNQPQHF. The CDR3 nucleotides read TGTGCCTGGGGGAGGGGAACCCTAAATCAGCCCCAGCATTTT.